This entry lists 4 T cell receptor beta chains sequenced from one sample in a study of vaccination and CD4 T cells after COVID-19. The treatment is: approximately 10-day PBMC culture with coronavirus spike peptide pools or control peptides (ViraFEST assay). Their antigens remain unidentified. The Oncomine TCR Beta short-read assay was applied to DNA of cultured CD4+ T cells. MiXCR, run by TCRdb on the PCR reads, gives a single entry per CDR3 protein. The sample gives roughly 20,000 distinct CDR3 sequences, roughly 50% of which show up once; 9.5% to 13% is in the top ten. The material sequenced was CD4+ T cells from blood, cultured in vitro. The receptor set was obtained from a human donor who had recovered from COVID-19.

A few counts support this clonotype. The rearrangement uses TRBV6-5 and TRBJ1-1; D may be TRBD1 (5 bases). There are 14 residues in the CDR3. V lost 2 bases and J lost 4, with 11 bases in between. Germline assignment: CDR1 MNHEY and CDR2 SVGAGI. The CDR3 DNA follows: TGTGCCAGCAGTTACGGGGGGGAGGGCACTGAAGCTTTCTTT. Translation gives CASSYGGEGTEAFF.

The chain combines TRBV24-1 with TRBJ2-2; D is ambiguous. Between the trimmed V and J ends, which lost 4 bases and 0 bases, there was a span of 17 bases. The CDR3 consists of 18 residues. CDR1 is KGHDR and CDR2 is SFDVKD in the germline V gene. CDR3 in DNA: TGTGCCACCAGTGAACCTGCTTCGGGCAGGCCGAACACCGGGGAGCTGTTTTTT. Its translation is CATSEPASGRPNTGELFF.

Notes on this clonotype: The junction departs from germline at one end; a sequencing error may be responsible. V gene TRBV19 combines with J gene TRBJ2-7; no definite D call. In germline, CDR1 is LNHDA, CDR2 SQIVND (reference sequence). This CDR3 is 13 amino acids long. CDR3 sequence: CASKGPPRDLQHF. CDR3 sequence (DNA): TGTGCCAGTAAGGGCCCCCCCCGAGACCTCCAGCACTTC.

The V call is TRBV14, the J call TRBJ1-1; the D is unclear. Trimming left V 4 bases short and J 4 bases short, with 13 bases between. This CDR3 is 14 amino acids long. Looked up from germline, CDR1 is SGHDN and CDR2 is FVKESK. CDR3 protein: CASSPLDYSTEAFF. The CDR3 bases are TGTGCCAGCAGCCCTCTGGATTATTCCACTGAAGCTTTCTTT.